The clone carrying this TCR beta chain was counted ten times or more. Its antigen is still unknown. TCRdb reprocessed the RACE reads with MiXCR, giving one entry per CDR3 protein. The repertoire consists of about 84,000 distinct CDR3 sequences, with about 10% occurring once and the leading ten covering around 3.6%. The data originate from a study of human T cells and chemical hapten exposure. Across the study: Subjects had 2% DPC placed on roughly 2 cm by roughly 2 cm of upper inner arm skin for sensitization. On the upper back, patch tests were applied with 0.01% DPC and read at 6 days.

The time point here: patch test 3, about 24 weeks after DPC sensitization. The treatment denotes: therapeutic diphenylcyclopropenone sensitization with weekly scalp DPC. Findings of the study overall: Sensitization with DPC brought no change to TCRs above 1 in 1000 in frequency.

The clonotype was recovered from a woman aged 50 to 60 with alopecia areata. Some clones in this sample may be carry-over from other donors' samples. This sample comprised whole blood, obtained in connection with sensitization to the hapten diphenylcyclopropenone (DPC).

In nucleotides, the CDR3 is TGTGCCAGCTCACCAAGCAGGAGTCCCGGAAACACCATATATTTT. This codes for CASSPSRSPGNTIYF. The chain carries TRBV18 and TRBJ1-3, with D unresolved. Trimming shortened V by 2 bases and J by 4 bases, and 12 bases separated the two germline ends. Germline CDR1 reads KGHSH; CDR2 reads LQKENI. The CDR3 is made up of 15 amino acids.